This T cell receptor (beta chain) was retrieved from a study of cytomegalovirus exposure and HLA in healthy donors. The wider study: Some 85 million unique TCRs, all from HLA-typed donors, were included in an early release of the data. Findings and limits, study-wide: Later analysis identified several of the most significant clusters that appeared linked to common viral pathogens. It was taken for granted in presence/absence analyses that sequencing depth across donors was roughly uniform.

Losses at the gene ends were 1 base for V and 5 bases for J; bases not matched to a gene: 6. The CDR3 covers 16 residues. Germline CDR1 MNHEY, CDR2 SMNVEV (reference sequence). The PCR made use of 60 Vbeta and 13 Jbeta primers. Clones were sequenced by immunoSEQ multiplex PCR, and TCRdb holds only the in-frame ones, with some missing. The data show some 87,000 clones, roughly 80% seen once. Points on this clone: Its antigen is not known.

Unrecorded immune exposures were likely, despite nominal health at sampling. This rearrangement joins TRBV27 to TRBJ2-1; 9 positions agree with TRBD2. The TCR was taken from a man aged 25 to 40 in good health and CMV-seronegative. Sequenced material: PBMCs. The CDR3 coding sequence is TGTGCCAGCAGTTTATTGGGCCTAGCGGGGAACAATGAGCAGTTCTTC. Translating gives CASSLLGLAGNNEQFF.